This entry lists 14 T cell receptor beta chains sequenced from one sample in a study of early T cells in non-severe SARS-CoV-2 infection. From the 5' RACE reads, TCRdb called clonotypes with MiXCR, one entry per CDR3 protein. The repertoire consists of around 55,000 distinct CDR3 sequences, with 5.5% to 8.5% occurring once and the leading ten covering approximately 6.3%. The specimen comprised whole blood, sampled at baseline. The receptors come from an adult who was a healthcare worker with PCR-confirmed SARS-CoV-2 infection or an uninfected control (not recorded which).

This clonotype appeared many times. This chain uses TRBV21-1 with TRBJ2-3; the D call TRBD2 from the table was never checked on the DNA. TRBV21-1 is recorded as a pseudogene. The CDR3 is 17 amino acids. The CDR3 spells CASSKGPTLVTQDTQYF. DNA of the CDR3: TGTGCCAGCAGCAAAGGGCCCACCCTGGTCACACAAGATACGCAGTATTTT.

This clonotype was seen a few times. The chain carries TRBV12-3 or TRBV12-4 and TRBJ1-4; the match to TRBD1 covers 11 bases. CDR3 length: 14 amino acids. Losses at the gene ends were 8 bases for V and 5 bases for J; bases not matched to a gene: 4. CDR3 bases: TGTGCCAGCGGGGGGACAGGGGGGAATGAAAAACTGTTTTTT. Translating gives CASGGTGGNEKLFF.

This chain links TRBV7-2 with TRBJ1-2, with TRBD1 matching 8 bases. Germline-derived CDR1 and CDR2 are SGHTA and FQGNSA. The V segment lost 6 bases and the J segment 5 bases; nucleotides outside the gene matches: 11. The CDR3 has 15 amino acids. CDR3 nucleotide sequence: TGTGCCAGCAGTGCGATGCTGGGACAGGCATATGGCTACACCTTC. It specifies CASSAMLGQAYGYTF.

This clonotype was seen more than once but under ten times. V gene TRBV6-2 or TRBV6-3 combines with J gene TRBJ2-1; 12 bases agree with TRBD2. The CDR3 consists of 16 residues. Germline CDR1 is MNHEY and CDR2 is SVGEGT. Trimming at V came to 4 bases and at J to 10 bases, leaving 11 bases not matched to a gene. The DNA for the CDR3 is TGTGCCAGCAGTTCTCGACTAGCGGGGGACAAGGGGGAGCAGTTCTTC. Its protein product is CASSSRLAGDKGEQFF.

This clonotype came up a few times. This chain links TRBV9 with TRBJ2-3; D gene ambiguous. Trimming stripped 0 bases from V and 5 bases from J, with 10 bases between. This CDR3 region has 14 residues. Germline V gene sequence: CDR1 SGDLS, CDR2 YYNGEE. The CDR3 spells CASSVVLGGDTQYF. DNA for the CDR3: TGTGCCAGCAGCGTAGTATTAGGCGGAGATACGCAGTATTTT.

This clonotype is termed medium-sized. This chain links TRBV7-6 with TRBJ2-7; no clear D. The V gene lost 5 bases and the J gene lost 3 bases, with 11 bases spanning the gap. Germline lookup yields CDR1 SGHVS and CDR2 FNYEAQ. The CDR3 length is 13 residues. CDR3 nucleotides: TGTGCCAGCAGCCTTGGACCTAACTACGAGCAGTACTTC. This gives the protein CASSLGPNYEQYF.

This clonotype was seen ten or more times. The chain recombines TRBV12-3 or TRBV12-4 with TRBJ1-5; D call uncertain. V lost 3 bases and J lost 5, with 8 bases in between. This CDR3 spans 13 amino acids. The CDR3, as DNA: TGTGCCAGCAGTTTTTCTGGGGATCAGCCCCAGCATTTT. Translated: CASSFSGDQPQHF.

This chain joins TRBV20-1 and TRBJ2-2; D gene ambiguous. The CDR3 contains 16 residues. With 1 base removed from V and 5 bases from J, the gap between germline ends came to 17 bases. Germline V gene data show CDR1 as DFQATT and CDR2 as SNEGSKA (reference sequence). This CDR3 is CSARGWGSQFTGELFF. The CDR3 coding sequence is TGCAGTGCTAGAGGTTGGGGTAGTCAATTTACCGGGGAGCTGTTTTTT.

This clonotype showed up many times. V is TRBV5-1 and J is TRBJ2-1; D may be TRBD1 or TRBD2 (8 bases each). Germline CDR1 reads SGHRS; CDR2 reads YFSETQ. The CDR3 runs 17 residues. The germline V and J ends were trimmed by 0 bases and 5 bases, with 18 bases remaining between them. CDR3 sequence (DNA): TGCGCCAGCAGCTTGGTGGTAGCGGGGACAGGAGACAATGAGCAGTTCTTC. Protein: CASSLVVAGTGDNEQFF.

This clonotype has just a few counts. The CDR3 sequence: CASSVGGQGIHEQFF. Written as DNA, the CDR3 is TGTGCCAGCAGCGTAGGCGGACAGGGAATCCATGAGCAGTTCTTC. V gene TRBV9 combines with J gene TRBJ2-1; 8 bases map to TRBD1. The CDR3 loop spans 15 amino acids. V was clipped by 0 bases and J by 8 bases; unmatched bases: 7. Germline V gene lookup returns CDR1 SGDLS and CDR2 YYNGEE. Full variable domain (remainder filled in from reference TRBV9 and TRBJ2-1): DSGVTQTPKHLITATGQRVTLRCSPRSGDLSVYWYQQSLDQGLQFLIQYYNGEERAKGNILERFSAQQFPDLHSELNLSSLELGDSALYFCASSVGGQGIHEQFFGPGTRLTVL.

Ten or more counts support this clonotype. The J gene is TRBJ1-1, the V gene TRBV28; D is unresolved. Germline V CDR1 and CDR2: MDHEN, SYDVKM. V dropped 2 bases and J dropped 1 base, with 8 bases sitting between them. The length of the CDR3 is 14 residues. The CDR3 DNA sequence: TGTGCCAGCAGTTTAACACAACGGAACACTGAAGCTTTCTTT. Translation: CASSLTQRNTEAFF.

This clonotype was counted at least ten times. V gene TRBV3-1 combines with J gene TRBJ1-1, with D hard to call. V was pared by 4 bases and J by 7 bases, with 13 bases between. Germline CDR1 reads LGHDT; CDR2 reads YNNKEL (reference sequence). CDR3 length: 13 amino acids. The CDR3 nucleotides are TGTGCCAGCAGCCTCAACCCGGAGAGTGAAGCTTTCTTT. It translates to CASSLNPESEAFF.

V usage is TRBV10-3 and J usage is TRBJ2-5; D possibly corresponds to TRBD1 (7 bases). CDR1 and CDR2 (germline): ENHRY, SYGVKD. The germline V and J ends were trimmed by 4 bases and 4 bases, with 10 bases remaining between them. This CDR3 contains 13 residues. Written as DNA, the CDR3 is TGTGCCATCAGTGGTCAGGGGGGAGAGACCCAGTACTTC. This encodes CAISGQGGETQYF.

This clonotype was seen ten or more times. This chain uses TRBV5-1 with TRBJ2-7, with D tentatively TRBD2 (6 bases). This CDR3 has 14 amino acids. From germline, CDR1 is SGHRS and CDR2 YFSETQ. Trimming removed 1 base at V and 5 bases at J, with 13 bases between. CDR3 coding DNA: TGCGCCAGCAGCTTGTGGCAGGGAGGTAACGAGCAGTACTTC. Translated: CASSLWQGGNEQYF.